The 16 T cell receptor beta chains presented below share a single source sample, sequenced in a study of CD8+ T cells in alopecia areata. RNA extraction was followed by reverse transcription into cDNA, which acted as the sequencing template. Profiling relied on immunoSEQ multiplex PCR, and the TCRdb table lists in-frame clones only, not all of them. The table records approximately 66,000 clones, approximately 64% of them present only once. The material sequenced was CD8+ T cells sorted from blood, taken at week 0. The receptors were gathered from a human donor with alopecia areata.

This clone has more than one count but fewer than ten. The genes are TRBV7-8 and TRBJ1-1, with 7 nucleotides matching TRBD1. The germline CDR1 and CDR2 sequences are SGHVS and FQNEAQ. The CDR3 sequence is 13 residues long. The V segment lost 1 base and the J segment 6 bases; nucleotides outside the gene matches: 2. The CDR3 spells CASSLVGTAEAFF. The DNA for the CDR3 is TGTGCCAGCAGCTTAGTAGGGACAGCTGAAGCTTTCTTT.

This sequence joins TRBV7-9 and TRBJ1-6; 7 bases fit TRBD1. V trimming: 4 bases; J trimming: 6 bases; junction bases outside the gene matches: 6. This CDR3 is built from 15 residues. The germline CDR1 and CDR2 sequences are SEHNR and FQNEAQ (reference sequence). CDR3 loop: CASSSAGTVNSPLHF. The CDR3 DNA reads TGTGCCAGCAGCTCAGCCGGGACAGTTAATTCACCCCTCCACTTT. Variable domain in full (rest from reference TRBV7-9 and TRBJ1-6): DTGVSQNPRHKITKRGQNVTFRCDPISEHNRLYWYRQTLGQGPEFLTYFQNEAQLEKSRLLSDRFSAERPKGSFSTLEIQRTEQGDSAMYLCASSSAGTVNSPLHFGNGTRLTVT.

This chain uses TRBV4-3 with TRBJ2-1, with 12 bases aligning to TRBD2. There are 18 residues in the CDR3. The germline gives CDR1 LGHNA, CDR2 YSLEER. V dropped 3 bases and J dropped 6; count of bases not matched to a gene: 12. CDR3 coding DNA: TGCGCCAGCAGCCATCTAGGGGCTACTAGCGGGAGGTTCAATGAGCAGTTCTTC. This translates into CASSHLGATSGRFNEQFF.

This clone was seen a single time. This chain connects TRBV29-1 to TRBJ2-7; TRBD1 matches 7 bases. Germline V gene data show CDR1 as SQVTM and CDR2 as ANQGSEA. Trimming removed 3 bases from V and 4 bases from J; junction bases left unmatched: 6. CDR3 length: 13 amino acids. CDR3 region: CSVEGDSRYEQYF. The CDR3 DNA reads as TGCAGCGTTGAGGGGGACAGCCGGTACGAGCAGTACTTC.

The chain carries TRBV29-1 and TRBJ2-2; 7 bases match TRBD1. Trimming cost V 4 bases and J 5 bases; bases outside gene matches: 7. CDR1 is SQVTM, CDR2 ANQGSEA, per germline. This CDR3 comprises 14 residues. CDR3 residues: CSVVPNRGTGELFF. CDR3 DNA sequence: TGCAGCGTTGTTCCTAACAGGGGTACCGGGGAGCTGTTTTTT.

There are a few counts of this clone. The rearrangement joins TRBV29-1 to TRBJ1-2, with D unclear. The CDR3 contains 13 residues. V lost 4 bases and J 3 bases, leaving 12 bases between the germline ends. Germline V gene sequence: CDR1 SQVTM, CDR2 ANQGSEA. CDR3 amino acids: CSVVAAVDYGYTF. CDR3 in DNA: TGCAGCGTTGTGGCGGCCGTCGACTATGGCTACACCTTC.

This clone turned up a few times. The V call is TRBV19, the J call TRBJ1-1; no firm D call. Per germline, CDR1 LNHDA and CDR2 SQIVND (reference sequence). Deletions cut 5 bases from V and 9 bases from J, with 10 bases between. CDR3 size: 11 residues. The CDR3, as DNA: TGTGCCAGTAGTGTCGTAAGTCAAGCTTTCTTT. Encoded protein: CASSVVSQAFF.

The chain combines TRBV27 with TRBJ2-3; maybe TRBD1 (6 bases). V lost 2 bases and J lost 6, with 18 bases in between. Germline V gene lookup returns CDR1 MNHEY and CDR2 SMNVEV (reference sequence). The CDR3 is 16 residues long. The CDR3 sequence: CASSLSPDSPGDTQYF. The CDR3 DNA sequence: TGTGCCAGCAGTTTAAGCCCGGACAGTCCTGGGGATACGCAGTATTTT.

This chain joins TRBV27 and TRBJ2-7; unclear D gene. The CDR3 consists of 13 residues. Germline lookup yields CDR1 MNHEY and CDR2 SMNVEV (reference sequence). Trimming removed 5 bases from V and 4 bases from J, with 12 bases in between. The CDR3 is CASSEGPTYEQYF. The CDR3 nucleotides are TGTGCCAGCAGTGAAGGACCCACATACGAGCAGTACTTC.

This chain uses TRBV5-1 with TRBJ1-2; weak D call: TRBD1 (6 bases). The CDR3 is made up of 13 amino acids. Trimming left V 2 bases short and J 8 bases short, with 13 bases between. In germline, CDR1 is SGHRS, CDR2 YFSETQ. CDR3 sequence: CASSFRDTKGYTF. DNA of the CDR3: TGCGCCAGCAGCTTCCGGGACACGAAAGGCTACACCTTC.

This clone occurred once. Other DNA sequences from this sample encode an identical CDR3 as well. The gene calls are TRBV5-1 and TRBJ2-7; the D is unclear. Deletions cut 0 bases from V and 3 bases from J, with 4 bases between. The germline V gene has CDR1 SGHRS and CDR2 YFSETQ. The CDR3 extends over 12 amino acids. CDR3 amino acids: CASSLEGYEQYF. CDR3 DNA: TGCGCCAGCAGCTTGGAGGGCTACGAGCAGTACTTC.

The chain joins TRBV29-1 to TRBJ1-2; D is unresolved. Trimming pared 6 bases from V and 7 bases from J, leaving 6 bases between. The CDR3 runs to 9 residues. Germline V gene data show CDR1 as SQVTM and CDR2 as ANQGSEA. CDR3 region: CSVTGGYTF. CDR3 nucleotides: TGCAGCGTGACGGGTGGCTACACCTTC.

In its sample, this clone was seen a few times. The chain links TRBV29-1 to TRBJ2-2, with D unclear. From germline, CDR1 is SQVTM and CDR2 ANQGSEA. V gave up 4 bases and J gave up 4 bases, with 7 bases separating them. CDR3 length: 12 amino acids. In DNA, the CDR3 is TGCAGCGTTGCGTGGGGCACCGGGGAGCTGTTTTTT. This translates into CSVAWGTGELFF.

V usage is TRBV10-3 and J usage is TRBJ2-1; 9 positions match TRBD1. There are 15 residues in the CDR3. The V segment lost 1 base and the J segment 6 bases; nucleotides outside the gene matches: 4. The germline V gene has CDR1 ENHRY and CDR2 SYGVKD. The CDR3 reads CAISEYTGGSNEQFF. The CDR3 DNA follows: TGTGCCATCAGTGAGTACACAGGGGGCTCCAATGAGCAGTTCTTC.

The chain links TRBV15 to TRBJ2-1; D gene unclear. The length of the CDR3 is 11 residues. Germline-derived CDR1 and CDR2 are LNHNV and YYDKDF (reference sequence). V gave up 9 bases and J gave up 10 bases, with 13 bases separating them. The CDR3 sequence is CATAGLGEQFF. Here the CDR3 DNA reads TGTGCCACTGCAGGCCTAGGGGAGCAGTTCTTC.

The chain has TRBV2 and TRBJ2-6, with D unresolved. V was pared by 1 base and J by 1 base, with 5 bases between. This CDR3 comprises 15 residues. Germline V gene data show CDR1 as SNHLY and CDR2 as FYNNEI. The CDR3 loop reads CASSEVTSGANVLTF. The DNA of the CDR3 is TGTGCCAGCAGTGAAGTGACATCTGGGGCCAACGTCCTGACTTTC.